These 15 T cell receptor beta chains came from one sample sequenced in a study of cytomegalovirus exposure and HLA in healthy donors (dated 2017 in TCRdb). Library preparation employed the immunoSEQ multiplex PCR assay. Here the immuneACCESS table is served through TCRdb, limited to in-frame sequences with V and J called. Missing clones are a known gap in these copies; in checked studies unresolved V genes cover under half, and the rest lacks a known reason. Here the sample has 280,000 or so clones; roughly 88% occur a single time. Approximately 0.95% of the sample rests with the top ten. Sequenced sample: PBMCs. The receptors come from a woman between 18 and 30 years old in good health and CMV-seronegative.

CDR3 protein: CASSEVRVREGEQYF. In nucleotides, the CDR3 is TGTGCCAGCAGTGAAGTAAGGGTACGGGAGGGCGAGCAGTACTTC. The gene calls are TRBV28 and TRBJ2-7; 8 bases agree with TRBD2. Losses at the gene ends were 5 bases for V and 6 bases for J; bases not matched to a gene: 12. The CDR3 is made up of 15 amino acids. Germline-derived CDR1 and CDR2 are MDHEN and SYDVKM.

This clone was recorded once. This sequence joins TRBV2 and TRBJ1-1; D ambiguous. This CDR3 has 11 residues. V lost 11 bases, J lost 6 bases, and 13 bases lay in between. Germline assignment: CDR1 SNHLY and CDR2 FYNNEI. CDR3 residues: CASPLFAEAFF. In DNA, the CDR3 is TGTGCCTCCCCCTTGTTCGCTGAAGCTTTCTTT.

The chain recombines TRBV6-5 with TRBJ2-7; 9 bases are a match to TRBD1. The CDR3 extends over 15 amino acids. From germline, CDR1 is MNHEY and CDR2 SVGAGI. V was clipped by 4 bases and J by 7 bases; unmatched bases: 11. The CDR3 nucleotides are TGTGCCAGCAGTTCCACCCCCGGACAGGGGAGGGAGCAGTACTTC. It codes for CASSSTPGQGREQYF.

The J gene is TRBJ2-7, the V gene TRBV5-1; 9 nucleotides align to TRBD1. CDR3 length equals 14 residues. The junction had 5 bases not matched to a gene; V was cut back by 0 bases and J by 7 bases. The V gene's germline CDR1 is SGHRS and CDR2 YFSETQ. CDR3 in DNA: TGCGCCAGCAGCTTGGGACAGGGGGTTGGGGAGCAGTACTTC. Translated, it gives CASSLGQGVGEQYF.

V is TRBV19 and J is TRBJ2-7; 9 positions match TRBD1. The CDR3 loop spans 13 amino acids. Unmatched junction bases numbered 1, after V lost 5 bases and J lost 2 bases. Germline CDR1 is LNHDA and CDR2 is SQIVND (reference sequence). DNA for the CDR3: TGTGCCAGTAGTCGGGACAGGGCCTACGAGCAGTACTTC. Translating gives CASSRDRAYEQYF.

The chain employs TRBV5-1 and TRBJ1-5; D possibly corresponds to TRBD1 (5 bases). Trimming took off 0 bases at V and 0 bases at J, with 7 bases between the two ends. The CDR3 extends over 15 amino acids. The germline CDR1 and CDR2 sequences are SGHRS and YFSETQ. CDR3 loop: CASSLAGFSNQPQHF. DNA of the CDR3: TGCGCCAGCAGCTTGGCAGGGTTTAGCAATCAGCCCCAGCATTTT.

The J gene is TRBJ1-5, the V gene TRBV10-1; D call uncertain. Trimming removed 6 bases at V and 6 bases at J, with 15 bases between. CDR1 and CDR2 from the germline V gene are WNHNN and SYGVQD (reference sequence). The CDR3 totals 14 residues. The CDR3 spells CASSRRGRSQPQHF. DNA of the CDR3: TGCGCCAGCAGCAGACGTGGGAGGAGTCAGCCCCAGCATTTT.

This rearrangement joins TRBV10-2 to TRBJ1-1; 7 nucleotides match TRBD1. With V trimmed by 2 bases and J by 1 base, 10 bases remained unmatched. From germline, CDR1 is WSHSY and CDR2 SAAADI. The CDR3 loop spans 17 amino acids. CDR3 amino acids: CASSEPRLGQANTEAFF. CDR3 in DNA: TGCGCCAGCAGTGAGCCAAGACTCGGACAGGCGAACACTGAAGCTTTCTTT.

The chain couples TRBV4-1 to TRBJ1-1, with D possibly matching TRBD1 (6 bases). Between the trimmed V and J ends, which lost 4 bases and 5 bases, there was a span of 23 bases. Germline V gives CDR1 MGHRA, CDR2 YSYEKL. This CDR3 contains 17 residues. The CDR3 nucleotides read TGCGCCAGCAGCCTCATGGGGGGGCGCGGAGGTCAAACTGAAGCTTTCTTT. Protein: CASSLMGGRGGQTEAFF.

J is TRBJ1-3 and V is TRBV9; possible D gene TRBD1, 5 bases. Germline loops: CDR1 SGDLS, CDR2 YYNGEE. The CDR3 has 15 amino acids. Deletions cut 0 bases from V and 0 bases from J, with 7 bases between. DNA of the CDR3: TGTGCCAGCAGCGTAGCGCAGGGCTCTGGAAACACCATATATTTT. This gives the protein CASSVAQGSGNTIYF.

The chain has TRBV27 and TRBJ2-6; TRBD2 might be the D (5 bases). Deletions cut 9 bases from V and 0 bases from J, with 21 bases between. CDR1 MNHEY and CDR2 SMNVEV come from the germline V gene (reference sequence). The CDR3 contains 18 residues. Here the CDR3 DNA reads TGTGCCAGTTATACCCCTGGGGAGACGAACTCTGGGGCCAACGTCCTGACTTTC. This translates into CASYTPGETNSGANVLTF.

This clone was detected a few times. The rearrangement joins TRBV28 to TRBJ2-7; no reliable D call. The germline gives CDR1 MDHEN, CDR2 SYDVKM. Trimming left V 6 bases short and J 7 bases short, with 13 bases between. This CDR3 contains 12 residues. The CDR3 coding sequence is TGTGCCAGCAGCCTCCTTCTGCGGGAGCAGTACTTC. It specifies CASSLLLREQYF. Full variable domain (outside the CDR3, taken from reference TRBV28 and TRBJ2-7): DVKVTQSSRYLVKRTGEKVFLECVQDMDHENMFWYRQDPGLGLRLIYFSYDVKMKEKGDIPEGYSVSREKKERFSLILESASTNQTSMYLCASSLLLREQYFGPGTRLTVT.

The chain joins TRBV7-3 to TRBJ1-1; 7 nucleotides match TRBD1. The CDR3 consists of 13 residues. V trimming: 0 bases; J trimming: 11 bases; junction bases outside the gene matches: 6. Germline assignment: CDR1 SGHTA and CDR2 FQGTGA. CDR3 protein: CASSLTGGEGAFF. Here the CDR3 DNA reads TGTGCCAGCAGCTTAACAGGGGGCGAGGGGGCTTTCTTT. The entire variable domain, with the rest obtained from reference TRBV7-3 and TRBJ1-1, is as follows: GAGVSQTPSNKVTEKGKYVELRCDPISGHTALYWYRQSLGQGPEFLIYFQGTGAADDSGLPNDRFFAVRPEGSVSTLKIQRTERGDSAVYLCASSLTGGEGAFFGQGTRLTVV.

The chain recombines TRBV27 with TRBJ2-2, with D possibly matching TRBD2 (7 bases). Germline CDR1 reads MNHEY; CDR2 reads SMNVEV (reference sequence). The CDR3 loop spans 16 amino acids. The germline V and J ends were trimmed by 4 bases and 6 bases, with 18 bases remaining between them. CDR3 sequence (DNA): TGTGCCAGCAGTTCCGCAGGCGGGGGCGACGCCGGGGAGCTGTTTTTT. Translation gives CASSSAGGGDAGELFF.

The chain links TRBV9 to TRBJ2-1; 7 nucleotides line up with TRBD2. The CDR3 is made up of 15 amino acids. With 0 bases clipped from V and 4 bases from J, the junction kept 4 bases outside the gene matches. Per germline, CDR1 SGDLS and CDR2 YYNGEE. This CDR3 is CASSVAGGRYNEQFF. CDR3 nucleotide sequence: TGTGCCAGCAGCGTAGCGGGAGGACGGTACAATGAGCAGTTCTTC.